This entry features one T cell receptor beta chain sequence. Its antigen is still unknown. It has no much larger one-base neighbor in the sample; base qualities were not kept. These data originate in a study of OX40 agonist ivuxolimab in advanced cancers. Regarding the research as a whole: Ivuxolimab was a fully human IgG2 agonistic monoclonal antibody targeting the costimulatory receptor OX40 (CD134). Intravenous ivuxolimab was administered to patients every 2 weeks at six dose levels: 0.01, 0.1, 0.3, 1.5, 3 and 10 mg/kg. Of the approximately 50 dose-escalation patients, hepatocellular carcinoma was present in about 20, melanoma in approximately 15, renal cell carcinoma in 9 and head and neck cancer in 9. In the dose-escalation cohort, 82.7% of patients were male, and the mean age was roughly 60 years, with a range of roughly 20 to 79. Patients were allowed to have had prior anti-PD-1, anti-PD-L1 or anti-CTLA-4 therapy, and 30% to 50% of the dose-escalation patients had previously received checkpoint inhibitors. Three dose-escalation patients achieved partial responses, one with hepatocellular carcinoma and two with cutaneous melanoma. The point of sequencing TCRbeta in the periphery was to test whether ivuxolimab changed TCR sequence diversity and drove clonal T-cell expansion. The monotherapy dose-escalation portion (N of about 50 patients) of the phase I ivuxolimab trial is reported in the paper.

General findings and caveats noted by the study authors: Low levels of normalized T-cell clonal expansion were also shown by some nonresponding patients. After ivuxolimab, more expanded clones were found on average in CD8+ T cells than in CD4+ T cells. Which antigens the clonally expanded peripheral T cells were specific for was not determined. At doses from 0.1 to 3.0 mg/kg, clonal expansion was seen in both CD4+ and CD8+ blood T cells between baseline and week 6. In the 0.1-3.0 mg/kg groups, partial responders had among the lowest normalized peripheral clonal expansion, particularly in CD8+ T cells.

Patients with autoimmune disease history or receiving systemic immunosuppression were excluded from the trial. Peripheral blood for TCR sequencing was drawn from every dose cohort at baseline, at cycle 4 day 1 and at cycle 7 day 1. Samples were obtained from an open-label, multicenter, first-in-human phase I dose-escalation trial of ivuxolimab. The trial enrolled adults with locally advanced or metastatic head and neck squamous cell, hepatocellular, melanoma or renal cell carcinoma. Before TCR sequencing, CD4+ T cells and CD8+ T cells from peripheral blood were sorted into separate populations. A distance of 16 bases separates the germline ends of V and J, which lose 2 bases and 8 bases respectively. Reading from cysteine to phenylalanine, the CDR3 counts 15 amino acids. Only the CDR3 part of the read is kept: 45 bases, read in frame from the first base. CDR1 and CDR2 are read off the germline V gene as SGHTA and FQGTGA.

Genomic DNA was isolated from the sorted cells so that the TCRbeta CDR3 region could be sequenced. The immunoSEQ Assay was used to sequence the TCRbeta CDR3 regions. Drawn from immuneACCESS, this table holds only the in-frame rearrangements with V and J called that TCRdb kept. Clones are partly lost; checked studies trace under half to an unresolved V gene and leave the rest unexplained. This sample lists fewer than 85,000 clones; around 80% were detected once. The ten top clones hold around 0.5% of the sample. This sequence was found in an adult with an advanced solid tumor such as melanoma, head and neck, liver or kidney cancer. The sample consisted of CD4+ or CD8+ T cells sorted from blood, taken in a trial of the OX40 agonist ivuxolimab. The receptor chain draws on TRBV7-3 and TRBJ2-4; a tentative D match to TRBD2 spans 5 bases. The CDR3 in this case is CASSLGVGPGDIQYF. Read as DNA, the sequence is TGTGCCAGCAGCTTAGGGGTAGGGCCCGGGGACATTCAGTACTTC.